Below are 9 T cell receptor beta chains sequenced from a single sample in a study of blood T cell repertoires in COVID-19. Only in-frame clones appear in the TCRdb table, and some are missing; sequencing was by immunoSEQ multiplex PCR. Counted here are tens of thousands of clones, 75% to 85% occurring once; the ten biggest clones make up about 30%. Sequencing was performed on peripheral blood. The receptors originated from a man in his 60s with COVID-19, enrolled during active disease.

Concerning this clone itself: Different DNA sequences within this sample yield the same CDR3. This chain links TRBV19 with TRBJ2-1, with a weak D call TRBD1 (6 bases). This CDR3 has 15 amino acids. CDR1 and CDR2 (germline): LNHDA, SQIVND (reference sequence). The ends were cut back, 6 bases at V and 0 bases at J, with 12 bases in the middle. CDR3 loop: CASRGDRSSYNEQFF. The CDR3 nucleotides are TGTGCCAGTAGGGGTGACAGGAGCTCCTACAATGAGCAGTTCTTC. Based on the CDR3 plus reference TRBV19 and TRBJ2-1, the full variable domain is DGGITQSPKYLFRKEGQNVTLSCEQNLNHDAMYWYRQDPGQGLRLIYYSQIVNDFQKGDIAEGYSVSREKKESFPLTVTSAQKNPTAFYLCASRGDRSSYNEQFFGPGTRLTVL.

The chain recombines TRBV18 with TRBJ2-7; 7 bases map to TRBD2. CDR3 length: 14 residues. CDR1 is KGHSH, CDR2 LQKENI, per germline. With 2 bases clipped from V and 6 bases from J, the junction kept 7 bases outside the gene matches. In nucleotides, the CDR3 is TGTGCCAGCTCACCAAGGACTAGTGGGTCCGAGCAGTACTTC. Its translation: CASSPRTSGSEQYF.

The chain links TRBV6-5 to TRBJ2-1; unclear D gene. Germline loops: CDR1 MNHEY, CDR2 SVGAGI. V lost 7 bases and J lost 8, with 18 bases in between. This CDR3 is 14 amino acids long. The CDR3 DNA reads as TGTGCCAGCACCGAGAATCGAGGAGATTATGAGCAGTTCTTC. Encoded protein: CASTENRGDYEQFF.

The rearrangement joins TRBV3-1 (or the pseudogene TRBV3-2) to TRBJ2-2; 7 nucleotides align to TRBD1. This CDR3 comprises 15 residues. Trimming at V came to 6 bases and at J to 5 bases, leaving 9 bases not matched to a gene. Germline CDR1 reads LGHDT; CDR2 reads YNNKEL (reference sequence). The CDR3 nucleotides read TGTGCCAGCAGACTGACAGGGCTTGGGACCGGGGAGCTGTTTTTT. This translates into CASRLTGLGTGELFF.

This chain uses TRBV5-1 with TRBJ2-7; the match to TRBD1 covers 10 bases. V gave up 6 bases and J gave up 5 bases; unmatched junction bases: 17. The CDR3 spans 17 residues. The germline V gene encodes CDR1 SGHRS and CDR2 YFSETQ. For the CDR3, the DNA is TGCGCCAGCATTCCGGGACAGGGGTCTCCGGATTTCCACGAGCAGTACTTC. Amino acids: CASIPGQGSPDFHEQYF. Drawing the rest from reference TRBV5-1 and TRBJ2-7, the complete variable domain is KAGVTQTPRYLIKTRGQQVTLSCSPISGHRSVSWYQQTPGQGLQFLFEYFSETQRNKGNFPGRFSGRQFSNSRSEMNVSTLELGDSALYLCASIPGQGSPDFHEQYFGPGTRLTVT.

This clone was observed a single time. This chain links TRBV5-4 with TRBJ2-7; D perhaps matches TRBD2 (6 bases). Germline V gene sequence: CDR1 SGHNT, CDR2 YYREEE (reference sequence). V was clipped by 4 bases and J by 2 bases, with 13 bases between them. This CDR3 is 14 amino acids long. CDR3 in DNA: TGTGCCAGCAGCGGCGGGGCTCAAACCTACGAGCAGTACTTC. It specifies CASSGGAQTYEQYF. Supplemented by reference TRBV5-4 and TRBJ2-7, the full variable domain reads ETGVTQSPTHLIKTRGQQVTLRCSSQSGHNTVSWYQQALGQGPQFIFQYYREEENGRGNFPPRFSGLQFPNYSSELNVNALELDDSALYLCASSGGAQTYEQYFGPGTRLTVT.

This clone was detected only a few times. The CDR3 sequence: CAIMPGAGSTDTQYF. In DNA form, the CDR3 reads TGTGCCATCATGCCAGGGGCAGGTAGCACAGATACGCAGTATTTT. This rearrangement joins TRBV10-3 to TRBJ2-3; possibly TRBD1 for D (6 bases). Germline loops: CDR1 ENHRY, CDR2 SYGVKD. This CDR3 contains 15 residues. Trimming left V 7 bases short and J 0 bases short, with 14 bases between.

This chain joins TRBV30 and TRBJ2-7, with 13 bases fitting TRBD2. Germline loops: CDR1 GTSNPN, CDR2 SVGIG (reference sequence). Trimming at V came to 3 bases and at J to 4 bases, leaving 12 bases not matched to a gene. CDR3 length: 17 amino acids. The CDR3 loop reads CAWSPPPGTSGKYEQYF. For the CDR3, the DNA is TGTGCCTGGAGCCCGCCTCCCGGGACTAGCGGGAAGTACGAGCAGTACTTC. The entire variable domain, with the rest obtained from reference TRBV30 and TRBJ2-7, is as follows: SQTIHQWPATLVQPVGSPLSLECTVEGTSNPNLYWYRQAAGRGLQLLFYSVGIGQISSEVPQNLSASRPQDRQFILSSKKLLLSDSGFYLCAWSPPPGTSGKYEQYFGPGTRLTVT.

The gene calls are TRBV11-3 and TRBJ2-7; D is uncertain. This CDR3 contains 14 residues. The V and J ends lost 2 bases and 0 bases respectively, with 8 bases between them. Looked up from germline, CDR1 is SGHNT and CDR2 is YENEEA. CDR3 region: CASSLSGSSYEQYF. CDR3 nucleotides: TGTGCCAGCAGCTTATCTGGCAGCTCCTACGAGCAGTACTTC.